The T cell receptor (beta chain) described here comes from a study of blood T cells in healthy people across ages. Trimming left V 1 base short and J 1 base short, with 10 bases between. Germline V CDR1 and CDR2: DFQATT, SNEGSKA (reference sequence). This CDR3 spans 14 amino acids. As regards this clonotype: Its specificity is not known.

Alongside a J-beta primer mix, a sample-barcoded 5' primer served in a second PCR lasting roughly 7 to 11 cycles. TCRdb re-analysed the 5' RACE reads in MiXCR, keeping a single row per CDR3 protein. Among about a million distinct CDR3 sequences listed, just over 50% were seen once. Overall study findings and caveats: The CMV status of each donor remained undetermined, and this could have confounded shifts in expanded clonotypes.

The clonotype comes from a woman aged 55-75 years in good health. Material for sequencing was blood. The rearrangement uses TRBV20-1 and TRBJ2-5; weak D call: TRBD2 (6 bases). The CDR3 here is CSARAGDSQETQYF. Written as DNA, the CDR3 is TGCAGTGCTAGAGCGGGGGACTCCCAAGAGACCCAGTACTTC.